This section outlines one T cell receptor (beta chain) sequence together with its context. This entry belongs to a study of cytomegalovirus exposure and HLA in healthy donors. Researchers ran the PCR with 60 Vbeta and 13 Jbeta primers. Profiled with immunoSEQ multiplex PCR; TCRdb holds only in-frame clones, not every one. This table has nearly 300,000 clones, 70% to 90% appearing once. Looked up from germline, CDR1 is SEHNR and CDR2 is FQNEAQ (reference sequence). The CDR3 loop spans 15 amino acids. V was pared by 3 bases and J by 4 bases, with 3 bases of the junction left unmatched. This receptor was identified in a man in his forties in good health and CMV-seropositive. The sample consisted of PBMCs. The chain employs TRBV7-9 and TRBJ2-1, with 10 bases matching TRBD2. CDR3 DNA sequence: TGTGCCAGCAGCTTCGCTAGCGGGGGTTACAATGAGCAGTTCTTC. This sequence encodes CASSFASGGYNEQFF.